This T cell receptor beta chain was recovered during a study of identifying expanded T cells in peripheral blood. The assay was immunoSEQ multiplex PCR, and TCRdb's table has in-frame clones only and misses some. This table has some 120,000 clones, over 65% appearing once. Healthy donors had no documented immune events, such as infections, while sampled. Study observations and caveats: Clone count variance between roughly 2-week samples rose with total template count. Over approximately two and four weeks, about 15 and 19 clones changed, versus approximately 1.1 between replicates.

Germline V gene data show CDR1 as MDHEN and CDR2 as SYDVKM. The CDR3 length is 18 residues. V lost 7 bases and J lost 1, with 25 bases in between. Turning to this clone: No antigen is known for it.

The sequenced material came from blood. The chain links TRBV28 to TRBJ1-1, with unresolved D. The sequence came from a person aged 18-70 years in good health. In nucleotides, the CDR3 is TGTGCCAGCACCGACTACGCTCAAGTGACGGGATCGAACACTGAAGCTTTCTTT. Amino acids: CASTDYAQVTGSNTEAFF.